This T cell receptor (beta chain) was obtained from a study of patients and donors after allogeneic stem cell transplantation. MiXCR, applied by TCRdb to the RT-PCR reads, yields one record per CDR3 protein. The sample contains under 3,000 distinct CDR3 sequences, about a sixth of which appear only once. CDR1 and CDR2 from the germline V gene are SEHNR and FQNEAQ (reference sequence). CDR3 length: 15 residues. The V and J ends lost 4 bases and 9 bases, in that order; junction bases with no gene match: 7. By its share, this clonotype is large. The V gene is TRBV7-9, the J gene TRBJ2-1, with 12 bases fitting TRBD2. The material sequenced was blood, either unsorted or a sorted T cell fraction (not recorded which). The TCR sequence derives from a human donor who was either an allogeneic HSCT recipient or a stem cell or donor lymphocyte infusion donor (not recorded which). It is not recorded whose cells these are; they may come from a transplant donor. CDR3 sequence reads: CASSSSSGRAREQFF. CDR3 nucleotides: TGTGCCAGCAGCTCTTCTAGCGGGAGGGCCCGTGAGCAGTTCTTC.